The 17 T cell receptor beta chains in this list originate from one sample, sequenced in a study of T cells expressing NK-cell markers. TCRdb reworked the 5' RACE reads into one entry per CDR3 protein, no DNA. The table counts some 300,000 distinct CDR3 sequences; 0.39% lies in the top ten. Input material: blood T cells: a sorted CD56 or NKG2C T cell subset, CD4+ or CD8+ T cells, or bulk PBMC T cells (not recorded which). The receptors derive from a man younger than 30 in good health.

The V gene is TRBV5-1, the J gene TRBJ1-3; TCRdb designates TRBD1, a call that cannot be tested without DNA. The CDR3 has 15 amino acids. Germline-derived CDR1 and CDR2 are SGHRS and YFSETQ. CDR3 loop: CASSSGQGAGNTIYF. Supplemented by reference TRBV5-1 and TRBJ1-3, the full variable domain reads KAGVTQTPRYLIKTRGQQVTLSCSPISGHRSVSWYQQTPGQGLQFLFEYFSETQRNKGNFPGRFSGRQFSNSRSEMNVSTLELGDSALYLCASSSGQGAGNTIYFGEGSWLTVV.

The V gene is TRBV20-1, the J gene TRBJ2-5. Germline lookup yields CDR1 DFQATT and CDR2 SNEGSKA (reference sequence). The CDR3 loop spans 14 amino acids. This CDR3 reads CSARDLNRQETQYF.

The J gene is TRBJ2-4, the V gene TRBV12-3 or TRBV12-4; TCRdb calls TRBD1, which cannot be checked without DNA. The CDR3 has 14 amino acids. CDR3 residues: CASRTGQVKNIQYF.

The V and J genes are TRBV24-1 and TRBJ2-5. There are 14 residues in the CDR3. Looked up from germline, CDR1 is KGHDR and CDR2 is SFDVKD. The CDR3 is CATSEIRIPETQYF.

The genes are TRBV7-2 and TRBJ2-7; the D call of TRBD1 rests on TCRdb alone, since no DNA is present to check it. CDR1 is SGHTA and CDR2 is FQGNSA in the germline V gene. The CDR3 has 13 residues. The CDR3 loop reads CASSFDRENEQYF.

The V call is TRBV5-1, the J call TRBJ2-1; TCRdb gives TRBD2 as the D gene, but with no DNA this cannot be confirmed. Germline CDR1 SGHRS, CDR2 YFSETQ. CDR3 length equals 15 residues. The CDR3 is CASRFTRLVFNEQFF.

V usage is TRBV5-4 and J usage is TRBJ2-7. CDR1 is SGHNT, CDR2 YYREEE, per germline (reference sequence). The CDR3 consists of 14 residues. The CDR3 region is CASSVKRGSYEQYF.

The chain has TRBV20-1 and TRBJ2-2; TCRdb gives TRBD2 as the D gene, but with no DNA this cannot be confirmed. The CDR3 has 19 residues. CDR1 is DFQATT and CDR2 is SNEGSKA in the germline V gene (reference sequence). The CDR3 sequence: CSARDSMTSGPGFTGELFF.

This sequence joins TRBV12-3 or TRBV12-4 and TRBJ2-1; TCRdb designates TRBD1, a call that cannot be tested without DNA. The CDR3 contains 15 residues. CDR3: CASTPFSGGYNEQFF.

The chain joins TRBV12-3 or TRBV12-4 to TRBJ2-2; no DNA is available, so the TRBD1 call from TCRdb remains unchecked. The CDR3 extends over 17 amino acids. CDR3 residues: CASRPTRDPKNTGELFF.

The rearrangement uses TRBV7-6 and TRBJ2-5. The CDR3 extends over 11 amino acids. Germline V gene data show CDR1 as SGHVS and CDR2 as FNYEAQ. Here the CDR3 reads CASAKTGTQYF. The variable domain in full, with the rest retrieved from reference TRBV7-6 and TRBJ2-5, is GAGVSQSPRYKVTKRGQDVALRCDPISGHVSLYWYRQALGQGPEFLTYFNYEAQQDKSGLPNDRFSAERPEGSISTLTIQRTEQRDSAMYRCASAKTGTQYFGPGTRLLVL.

This chain connects TRBV6-1 to TRBJ2-1; with no DNA, the TCRdb D assignment of TRBD1 cannot be verified. Per germline, CDR1 MNHNS and CDR2 SASEGT. The CDR3 is made up of 15 amino acids. The CDR3 spells CASSIGQGPYNEQFF.

This sequence joins TRBV19 and TRBJ2-5; TCRdb's assignment of TRBD1 cannot be checked, as there is no DNA. CDR3 length equals 15 residues. Germline CDR1 LNHDA, CDR2 SQIVND (reference sequence). The CDR3 here is CASSGPGQGVETQYF.

Here the CDR3 reads CASSYARGGAYEQYF. The rearrangement links TRBV6-5 to TRBJ2-7; TCRdb's assignment of TRBD1 cannot be checked, as there is no DNA. The CDR3 spans 15 residues. Germline values: CDR1 MNHEY, CDR2 SVGAGI.

The CDR3 here is CASSRNVGLAGGNEQFF. The gene calls are TRBV12-3 or TRBV12-4 and TRBJ2-1; TCRdb proposes TRBD2, but this gene call is untestable without DNA. The CDR3 is 17 amino acids.

The chain has TRBV4-2 and TRBJ1-6. The CDR3 extends over 16 amino acids. The germline V gene encodes CDR1 LGHNA and CDR2 YNFKEQ. The CDR3 loop is CASSHPPAQGTNPLHF.

The chain combines TRBV7-2 with TRBJ2-1; TCRdb picks TRBD2, but there is no DNA to check that call. CDR1 and CDR2 (germline): SGHTA, FQGNSA. The CDR3 runs to 16 residues. CDR3 region: CASSLAPSGINNEQFF. Variable domain in full (rest from reference TRBV7-2 and TRBJ2-1): GAGVSQSPSNKVTEKGKDVELRCDPISGHTALYWYRQSLGQGLEFLIYFQGNSAPDKSGLPSDRFSAERTGGSVSTLTIQRTQQEDSAVYLCASSLAPSGINNEQFFGPGTRLTVL.